This is a list of T cell receptor beta chains from one sample in a study of blood T cell repertoires in COVID-19. Produced via immunoSEQ multiplex PCR; TCRdb's table is partial and in-frame only. The sample has fewer than 500,000 clones; about nine tenths are singletons. The specimen sequenced was PBMCs or T cells enriched from blood (not recorded which). These TCRs come from a woman aged 18-30 years who had recovered from COVID-19. The CDR3 runs from the conserved cysteine through the conserved F or W. Fields, in order: V gene, D gene, clone size, J gene, CDR3 protein, CDR3 DNA. A D gene is named only where the DNA matches it firmly. Size is omitted from some rows. Given values are once, few, many or a class for expanded clones.

v_gene: TRBV19; d_gene: TRBD1; abundance: NA; j_gene: TRBJ1-1; CDR3aa: CASSSPYRDRATEAFF; CDR3nt: TGTGCCAGTAGTTCCCCGTACCGGGACAGGGCCACTGAAGCTTTCTTT
v_gene: TRBV6-5; d_gene: NA; abundance: few; j_gene: TRBJ1-2; CDR3aa: CASRAGQSSYTF; CDR3nt: TGTGCCAGCAGGGCTGGACAGTCCAGCTACACCTTC
v_gene: TRBV5-6; d_gene: TRBD1; abundance: NA; j_gene: TRBJ1-2; CDR3aa: CASSLAGQGGYGYTF; CDR3nt: TGTGCCAGCAGCTTGGCCGGACAGGGAGGCTATGGCTACACCTTC
v_gene: TRBV28; d_gene: NA; abundance: NA; j_gene: TRBJ1-2; CDR3aa: CASGSQGYGYTF; CDR3nt: TGTGCCAGCGGCTCACAGGGTTATGGCTACACCTTC
v_gene: TRBV4-2; d_gene: NA; abundance: NA; j_gene: TRBJ1-6; CDR3aa: CASSQGPYTGSSYNSPLHF; CDR3nt: TGTGCCAGCAGCCAAGGACCTTATACAGGGAGCTCCTATAATTCACCCCTCCACTTT
v_gene: TRBV6-6; d_gene: NA; abundance: many; j_gene: TRBJ1-5; CDR3aa: CASSQSLTLIIRQVDRKPQHF; CDR3nt: TGTGCCAGCAGTCAGAGCCTCACCCTTATAATACGACAGGTTGATAGGAAGCCCCAGCATTTT
v_gene: TRBV28; d_gene: NA; abundance: NA; j_gene: TRBJ2-7; CDR3aa: CASTLGGPLREQYF; CDR3nt: TGTGCCAGCACCCTCGGGGGTCCCTTGAGAGAGCAGTACTTC
v_gene: TRBV9; d_gene: NA; abundance: NA; j_gene: TRBJ2-3; CDR3aa: CASSVVAGATDTQYF; CDR3nt: TGTGCCAGCAGCGTAGTTGCGGGGGCGACAGATACGCAGTATTTT
v_gene: TRBV3-1/TRBV3-2; d_gene: NA; abundance: NA; j_gene: TRBJ2-1; CDR3aa: CASSHQKEGTYNEQFF; CDR3nt: TGTGCCAGCAGCCACCAAAAGGAGGGGACCTACAATGAGCAGTTCTTC
v_gene: TRBV11-2; d_gene: NA; abundance: NA; j_gene: TRBJ1-6; CDR3aa: CASSLQGYSPLHF; CDR3nt: TGTGCCAGCAGCTTGCAGGGGTATTCACCCCTCCACTTT
v_gene: TRBV10-1; d_gene: NA; abundance: NA; j_gene: TRBJ2-3; CDR3aa: CASSESGEDTQYF; CDR3nt: TGCGCCAGCAGTGAGTCCGGGGAAGATACGCAGTATTTT
v_gene: TRBV6-5; d_gene: NA; abundance: NA; j_gene: TRBJ2-5; CDR3aa: CASSPQGRETQYF; CDR3nt: TGTGCCAGCAGTCCACAGGGCCGAGAGACCCAGTACTTC
v_gene: TRBV19; d_gene: TRBD2; abundance: NA; j_gene: TRBJ2-2; CDR3aa: CASNLLAGGLTGELFF; CDR3nt: TGTGCCAGTAATTTACTAGCGGGGGGGCTCACCGGGGAGCTGTTTTTT
v_gene: TRBV19; d_gene: TRBD1; abundance: NA; j_gene: TRBJ2-7; CDR3aa: CASSPGTGSYEQYF; CDR3nt: TGTGCCAGTAGCCCCGGGACAGGGTCCTACGAGCAGTACTTC
v_gene: TRBV4-1; d_gene: NA; abundance: NA; j_gene: TRBJ1-2; CDR3aa: CASSQDYVQDYGYTF; CDR3nt: TGCGCCAGCAGCCAAGATTACGTTCAGGACTATGGCTACACCTTC
v_gene: TRBV5-1; d_gene: NA; abundance: NA; j_gene: TRBJ2-1; CDR3aa: CASSLRHQNNEQFF; CDR3nt: TGCGCCAGCAGCTTGAGACACCAAAACAATGAGCAGTTCTTC
v_gene: TRBV5-1; d_gene: NA; abundance: NA; j_gene: TRBJ1-3; CDR3aa: CASSLDKSGNTIYF; CDR3nt: TGCGCCAGCAGCTTGGATAAGAGTGGAAACACCATATATTTT
v_gene: TRBV7-9; d_gene: NA; abundance: NA; j_gene: TRBJ1-4; CDR3aa: CASSSWLGSREEKLFF; CDR3nt: TGTGCCAGCAGCTCCTGGTTGGGGAGTAGGGAGGAAAAACTGTTTTTT
v_gene: TRBV4-1; d_gene: TRBD2; abundance: NA; j_gene: TRBJ2-7; CDR3aa: CASSQVSGAIRGQYF; CDR3nt: TGCGCCAGCAGCCAAGTTAGCGGGGCGATACGAGGGCAGTACTTC
v_gene: TRBV2; d_gene: NA; abundance: NA; j_gene: TRBJ1-4; CDR3aa: CASTLWPGGEKLFF; CDR3nt: TGTGCCAGCACCTTATGGCCCGGAGGCGAAAAACTGTTTTTT
v_gene: TRBV10-2; d_gene: NA; abundance: NA; j_gene: TRBJ1-1; CDR3aa: CASSESGGRAFF; CDR3nt: TGCGCCAGCAGTGAGTCGGGGGGTAGAGCTTTCTTT
v_gene: TRBV12-3/TRBV12-4; d_gene: TRBD1; abundance: NA; j_gene: TRBJ2-7; CDR3aa: CASSYRGREQYF; CDR3nt: TGTGCCAGCAGTTACAGGGGTCGGGAGCAGTACTTC
v_gene: TRBV5-6; d_gene: TRBD1; abundance: NA; j_gene: TRBJ1-2; CDR3aa: CASSHDRVGDYTF; CDR3nt: TGTGCCAGCAGCCACGACAGGGTAGGAGACTACACCTTC
v_gene: TRBV4-2; d_gene: NA; abundance: NA; j_gene: TRBJ1-1; CDR3aa: CASSQDPGDTEAFF; CDR3nt: TGTGCCAGCAGCCAAGATCCGGGGGACACTGAAGCTTTCTTT
v_gene: TRBV19; d_gene: TRBD1; abundance: NA; j_gene: TRBJ1-5; CDR3aa: CASSISTGVDQPQHF; CDR3nt: TGTGCCAGTAGTATCTCGACAGGGGTGGACCAGCCCCAGCATTTT
v_gene: TRBV5-4; d_gene: TRBD2; abundance: NA; j_gene: TRBJ2-1; CDR3aa: CASSSPGGSYNEQFF; CDR3nt: TGTGCCAGCAGCTCCCCGGGGGGGTCCTACAATGAGCAGTTCTTC
v_gene: TRBV13; d_gene: NA; abundance: once; j_gene: TRBJ2-3; CDR3aa: CASSLGTGASTDTQYF; CDR3nt: TGTGCCAGCAGCTTAGGTACAGGAGCTAGCACAGATACGCAGTATTTT
v_gene: TRBV28; d_gene: NA; abundance: NA; j_gene: TRBJ1-1; CDR3aa: CASSLPDRNTEAFF; CDR3nt: TGTGCCAGCAGTTTGCCTGACAGGAACACTGAAGCTTTCTTT
v_gene: TRBV7-8; d_gene: NA; abundance: few; j_gene: TRBJ2-5; CDR3aa: CASSFSEETQYF; CDR3nt: TGTGCCAGCAGCTTTTCCGAAGAGACCCAGTACTTC
v_gene: TRBV30; d_gene: NA; abundance: NA; j_gene: TRBJ1-5; CDR3aa: CAWSVPGFRDLQHF; CDR3nt: TGTGCCTGGAGTGTACCGGGGTTTAGGGATCTCCAGCATTTT
v_gene: TRBV27; d_gene: NA; abundance: NA; j_gene: TRBJ2-1; CDR3aa: CASSRGGNEQFF; CDR3nt: TGTGCCAGCAGTAGAGGGGGCAATGAGCAGTTCTTC
v_gene: TRBV9; d_gene: NA; abundance: NA; j_gene: TRBJ1-2; CDR3aa: CASSGPEGTRGYTF; CDR3nt: TGTGCCAGCAGCGGTCCGGAGGGGACGAGGGGCTACACCTTC
v_gene: TRBV28; d_gene: NA; abundance: NA; j_gene: TRBJ2-7; CDR3aa: CASSLNPVNRVEQYF; CDR3nt: TGTGCCAGCAGTTTAAACCCGGTGAACAGGGTGGAGCAGTACTTC
v_gene: TRBV5-6; d_gene: TRBD1; abundance: NA; j_gene: TRBJ2-3; CDR3aa: CASSFISGGAGTDTQYF; CDR3nt: TGTGCCAGCAGCTTCATCTCAGGGGGCGCCGGCACAGATACGCAGTATTTT
v_gene: TRBV7-9; d_gene: NA; abundance: NA; j_gene: TRBJ2-5; CDR3aa: CASSPGTGETQYF; CDR3nt: TGTGCCAGCAGCCCGGGGACTGGCGAGACCCAGTACTTC
v_gene: TRBV30; d_gene: TRBD1; abundance: NA; j_gene: TRBJ1-1; CDR3aa: CAWSVRDRGFMNTEAFF; CDR3nt: TGTGCCTGGAGTGTACGGGACAGGGGCTTCATGAACACTGAAGCTTTCTTT
v_gene: TRBV9; d_gene: TRBD2; abundance: NA; j_gene: TRBJ2-3; CDR3aa: CASSPRDYTDTQYF; CDR3nt: TGTGCCAGCAGCCCTCGGGACTACACAGATACGCAGTATTTT
v_gene: TRBV5-4; d_gene: TRBD1; abundance: NA; j_gene: TRBJ1-1; CDR3aa: CASSPGQVNTEAFF; CDR3nt: TGTGCCAGCAGCCCTGGACAGGTTAACACTGAAGCTTTCTTT
v_gene: TRBV29-1; d_gene: NA; abundance: NA; j_gene: TRBJ1-5; CDR3aa: CSVASGMNEPQHF; CDR3nt: TGCAGCGTTGCATCAGGGATGAATGAGCCCCAGCATTTT
v_gene: TRBV27; d_gene: TRBD1; abundance: NA; j_gene: TRBJ1-2; CDR3aa: CASSRDRGGYGYTF; CDR3nt: TGTGCCAGCAGCCGCGACAGGGGGGGCTATGGCTACACCTTC
v_gene: TRBV11-2; d_gene: NA; abundance: NA; j_gene: TRBJ2-2; CDR3aa: CASRRTGRSSTGELFF; CDR3nt: TGTGCCAGCAGGCGAACAGGGCGAAGCAGCACCGGGGAGCTGTTTTTT
v_gene: TRBV27; d_gene: NA; abundance: NA; j_gene: TRBJ1-4; CDR3aa: CASSPLSTNEKLFF; CDR3nt: TGTGCCAGCAGTCCTTTATCAACTAATGAAAAACTGTTTTTT
v_gene: TRBV7-2; d_gene: NA; abundance: NA; j_gene: TRBJ2-5; CDR3aa: CASSPRGLTVGETQYF; CDR3nt: TGTGCCAGCAGCCCCCGGGGACTCACGGTGGGAGAGACCCAGTACTTC
v_gene: TRBV28; d_gene: TRBD1; abundance: NA; j_gene: TRBJ1-5; CDR3aa: CAIPSKGGPGQPQHF; CDR3nt: TGTGCCATCCCGTCGAAAGGGGGCCCGGGCCAGCCCCAGCATTTT
v_gene: TRBV6-5; d_gene: NA; abundance: once; j_gene: TRBJ2-7; CDR3aa: CASTSDTNSYEQYF; CDR3nt: TGTGCCAGCACCTCGGACACGAACTCCTACGAGCAGTACTTC
v_gene: TRBV9; d_gene: TRBD2; abundance: NA; j_gene: TRBJ2-3; CDR3aa: CASSLNRGVSTDTQYF; CDR3nt: TGTGCCAGCAGCCTTAACCGGGGGGTGAGCACAGATACGCAGTATTTT
v_gene: TRBV5-4; d_gene: TRBD1; abundance: NA; j_gene: TRBJ1-2; CDR3aa: CASSPRGTDLYTF; CDR3nt: TGTGCCAGCAGCCCCCGGGGGACAGATCTCTACACCTTC
v_gene: TRBV4-1; d_gene: NA; abundance: NA; j_gene: TRBJ2-1; CDR3aa: CASSQDYRGASEQFF; CDR3nt: TGCGCCAGCAGCCAAGATTACCGGGGTGCGAGTGAGCAGTTCTTC
v_gene: TRBV27; d_gene: NA; abundance: NA; j_gene: TRBJ1-2; CDR3aa: CASSFAYGGGDGYTF; CDR3nt: TGTGCCAGCAGTTTCGCCTATGGGGGGGGTGATGGCTACACCTTC
v_gene: TRBV15; d_gene: NA; abundance: few; j_gene: TRBJ1-2; CDR3aa: CATSIIGMSGYTF; CDR3nt: TGTGCCACCAGCATTATCGGGATGAGTGGCTACACCTTC
v_gene: TRBV30; d_gene: TRBD1; abundance: NA; j_gene: TRBJ1-3; CDR3aa: CAWRATGAGNTIYF; CDR3nt: TGTGCCTGGAGGGCGACAGGGGCCGGAAACACCATATATTTT
v_gene: TRBV11-2; d_gene: NA; abundance: NA; j_gene: TRBJ1-2; CDR3aa: CASSPGQALSYGYTF; CDR3nt: TGTGCCAGCAGCCCAGGACAAGCTCTCTCCTATGGCTACACCTTC
v_gene: TRBV6-1; d_gene: NA; abundance: NA; j_gene: TRBJ2-5; CDR3aa: CASSEARRTQYF; CDR3nt: TGTGCCAGCAGTGAAGCTCGGAGGACCCAGTACTTC
v_gene: TRBV10-2; d_gene: NA; abundance: NA; j_gene: TRBJ1-2; CDR3aa: CASGEGILGGGYTF; CDR3nt: TGCGCCAGCGGCGAAGGGATCTTAGGAGGAGGCTACACCTTC
v_gene: TRBV24-1; d_gene: NA; abundance: NA; j_gene: TRBJ1-1; CDR3aa: CATSKQGTEAFF; CDR3nt: TGTGCCACCAGTAAACAGGGCACTGAAGCTTTCTTT